The source of this TCR beta chain is a study of OX40 agonist ivuxolimab in advanced cancers. General notes on the study: The costimulatory receptor OX40 (CD134) was targeted by ivuxolimab, a fully human IgG2 agonistic monoclonal antibody. Intravenous ivuxolimab was administered to patients every 2 weeks at six dose levels: 0.01, 0.1, 0.3, 1.5, 3 and 10 mg/kg. Of the roughly 50 dose-escalation patients, hepatocellular carcinoma was present in 19, melanoma in approximately 15, renal cell carcinoma in 9 and head and neck cancer in 9. In the dose-escalation cohort, 82.7% of patients were male, and the mean age was around 60 years, with a range of roughly 20 to 79. The purpose of peripheral TCRbeta sequencing was to test whether ivuxolimab changed TCR sequence diversity and led to clonal T-cell expansion. Prior anti-PD-1, anti-PD-L1 or anti-CTLA-4 therapy was permitted, and checkpoint inhibitors had been received by about two fifths of dose-escalation patients. The monotherapy dose-escalation portion (N = 52 patients) of the phase I ivuxolimab trial is reported in the paper. Partial responses occurred in three dose-escalation patients, of whom one had hepatocellular carcinoma and two had cutaneous melanoma. Findings and caveats that apply to the study as a whole: Low levels of normalized T-cell clonal expansion were also shown by some nonresponding patients. In partial responders in the 0.1-3.0 mg/kg groups, normalized peripheral clonal expansion was found to be among the lowest, especially among CD8+ T cells. At doses of 0.1 to 3.0 mg/kg, clonal expansion of both CD4+ and CD8+ T cells in blood was seen between baseline and week 6. On average, CD8+ T cells showed more expanded clones than CD4+ T cells after ivuxolimab. Antigen specificity was not determined for the clonally expanded peripheral T cells.

Genomic DNA was extracted from sorted cells for sequencing of the TCRbeta CDR3 region. The immunoSEQ Assay was used to sequence the TCRbeta CDR3 regions. TCRdb obtained this table from immuneACCESS and retained in-frame rearrangements with V and J assigned. These tables miss some clones; where compared with another copy, unresolved V genes account for less than half of the shortfall, and the remainder is unexplained. The sample contains 15,000 to 20,000 clones, over 70% of them found a single time. 30% to 35% of the sample is in the top ten clones. Notes on this clone: Its cognate antigen has yet to be identified. Qualities for individual bases were not recorded, and no much larger clone is one base off.

The trial excluded patients who had a history of autoimmune disease or were on systemic immunosuppression. Peripheral blood for TCR sequencing was collected from all dose cohorts at baseline, on cycle 4 day 1, and on cycle 7 day 1. Samples came from an open-label, multicenter, first-in-human phase I dose-escalation trial of ivuxolimab. Adults with locally advanced or metastatic melanoma, renal cell carcinoma, hepatocellular carcinoma or head and neck squamous cell carcinoma were enrolled in the trial. CD4+ and CD8+ T cells were sorted separately from peripheral blood before TCR sequencing. The germline V gene specifies SGHAT as CDR1 and FQNNGV as CDR2. From cysteine to phenylalanine, the CDR3 is 14 amino acids long. The only DNA kept is the CDR3, 42 bases in frame from the first base. V gives up 2 bases and J gives up 4 bases, and the segment between their germline ends measures 11 bases.

This sequence originates from an adult with an advanced solid tumor such as melanoma, head and neck, liver or kidney cancer. The chain is made from TRBV11-2 and TRBJ1-1, and possibly TRBD1, on 5 matching bases. Sequenced material: CD4+ or CD8+ T cells sorted from blood, taken in a trial of the OX40 agonist ivuxolimab. The CDR3 corresponds to CASSLQGPGTEAFF. Here is the DNA: TGTGCCAGCAGCTTACAGGGTCCGGGCACTGAAGCTTTCTTT.